This TCR beta chain was documented in a study of shared T cell receptors in the human thymus. TCRdb's copy holds only in-frame clones and misses some; the assay was immunoSEQ multiplex PCR. Of hundreds of thousands of clones in the sample, around 87% were seen once. Germline CDR1 and CDR2: MGHRA and YSYEKL. V lost 0 bases to trimming and J lost 7 bases; unmatched junction nucleotides: 13. CDR3 length equals 18 residues. The sample holds one count of this clone. These sequences were also reported in another study, on human thymus T cells. That report adds: Resections obtained during corrective heart surgery supplied the thymus tissue. There appeared to be biased usage of V and J genes in thymic and blood repertoires.

The chain uses TRBV4-1 and TRBJ1-4; 8 positions match TRBD1. The clonotype was recovered from a boy younger than two with a congenital heart defect. Sequenced sample: thymocytes. CDR3 sequence reads: CASSQDQRLDREGEKLFF. The CDR3 nucleotides are TGCGCCAGCAGCCAAGATCAGAGGTTGGACAGGGAAGGTGAAAAACTGTTTTTT.